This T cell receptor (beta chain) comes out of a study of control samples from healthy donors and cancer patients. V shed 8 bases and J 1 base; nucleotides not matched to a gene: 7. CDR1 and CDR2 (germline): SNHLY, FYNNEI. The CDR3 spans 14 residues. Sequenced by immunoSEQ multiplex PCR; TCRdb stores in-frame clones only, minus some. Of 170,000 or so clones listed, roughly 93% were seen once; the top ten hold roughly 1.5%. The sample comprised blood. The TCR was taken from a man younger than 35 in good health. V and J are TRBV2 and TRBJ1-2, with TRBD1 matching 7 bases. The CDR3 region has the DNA TGTGCCAGCCTCTCCGGGACAGTTAACTATGGCTACACCTTC. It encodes CASLSGTVNYGYTF.